This T cell receptor (beta chain) was captured in a study of PD-1 blockade in classical Hodgkin lymphoma. This CDR3 spans 16 amino acids. V trimming: 5 bases; J trimming: 4 bases; junction bases outside the gene matches: 10. Germline V gene sequence: CDR1 KGHSH, CDR2 LQKENI. Libraries were prepared by immunoSEQ multiplex PCR; TCRdb keeps only in-frame clonotypes and omits some of them. The sample lists more than 85,000 clones; roughly 87% were seen once. Study-level results: By C4D1 there was a significant rise in CD4+ TCR diversity but not in CD8+ TCR diversity. Causes of the repertoire differences remain undefined, possibly disease activity or prior therapy. Relapsed/refractory patients reportedly had lower baseline diversity than newly diagnosed patients.

Time point meaning: cycle 4 day 1 (C4D1), after more than five weeks of nivolumab. Every patient was affected by relapse after autologous stem cell transplantation, while exposure to brentuximab vedotin was not uniform. With regard to this clone: Its matching antigen is unknown.

The rearrangement links TRBV18 to TRBJ2-5; TRBD2 aligns across 10 bases. The sequence was collected from a human donor with classical Hodgkin lymphoma. The sample was peripheral blood mononuclear cells (PBMCs), taken before the fourth cycle of nivolumab. The CDR3 nucleotides read TGTGCCAGCTCATCCCGTTTAGCGGGGGGCGGAGAGACCCAGTACTTC. Translating gives CASSSRLAGGGETQYF.